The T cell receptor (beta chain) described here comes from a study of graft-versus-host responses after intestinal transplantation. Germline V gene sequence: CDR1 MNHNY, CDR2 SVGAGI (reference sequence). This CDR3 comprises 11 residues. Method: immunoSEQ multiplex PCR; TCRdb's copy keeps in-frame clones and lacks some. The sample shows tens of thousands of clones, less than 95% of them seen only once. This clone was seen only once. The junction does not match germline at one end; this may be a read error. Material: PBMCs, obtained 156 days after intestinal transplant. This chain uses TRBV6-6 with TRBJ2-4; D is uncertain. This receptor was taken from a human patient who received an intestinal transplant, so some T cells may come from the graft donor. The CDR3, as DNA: TGTGCCAGCAGTTACTCGAACGAGTTGCTCTTC. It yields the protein CASSYSNELLF.